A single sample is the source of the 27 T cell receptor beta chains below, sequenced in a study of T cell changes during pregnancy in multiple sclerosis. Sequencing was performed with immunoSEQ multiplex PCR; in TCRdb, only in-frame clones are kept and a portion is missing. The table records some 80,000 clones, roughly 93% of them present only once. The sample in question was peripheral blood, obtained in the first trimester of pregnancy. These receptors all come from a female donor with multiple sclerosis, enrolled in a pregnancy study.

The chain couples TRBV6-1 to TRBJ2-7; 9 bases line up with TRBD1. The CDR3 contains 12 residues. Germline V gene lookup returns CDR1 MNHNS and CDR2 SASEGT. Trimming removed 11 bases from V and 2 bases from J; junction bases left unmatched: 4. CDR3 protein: CAGGDRAYEQYF. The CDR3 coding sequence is TGTGCCGGGGGGGACAGGGCCTACGAGCAGTACTTC.

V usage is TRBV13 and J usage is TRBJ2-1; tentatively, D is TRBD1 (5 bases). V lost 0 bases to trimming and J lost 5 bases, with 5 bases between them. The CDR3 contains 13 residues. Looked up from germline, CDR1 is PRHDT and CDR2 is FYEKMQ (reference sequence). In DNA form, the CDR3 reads TGTGCCAGCAGCTTAGGCAGGGACAATGAGCAGTTCTTC. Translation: CASSLGRDNEQFF.

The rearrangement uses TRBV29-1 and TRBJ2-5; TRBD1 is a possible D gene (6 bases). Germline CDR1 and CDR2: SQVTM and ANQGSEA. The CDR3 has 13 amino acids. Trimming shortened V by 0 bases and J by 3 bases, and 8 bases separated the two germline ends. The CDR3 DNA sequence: TGCAGCGTTGAAGATGAGGGGGAAGAGACCCAGTACTTC. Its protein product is CSVEDEGEETQYF.

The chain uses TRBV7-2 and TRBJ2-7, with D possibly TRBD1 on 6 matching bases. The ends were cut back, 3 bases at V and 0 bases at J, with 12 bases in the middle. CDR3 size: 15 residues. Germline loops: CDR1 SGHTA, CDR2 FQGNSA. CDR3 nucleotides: TGTGCCAGCAGCTTGTATGACAGGATCTCCTACGAGCAGTACTTC. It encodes CASSLYDRISYEQYF. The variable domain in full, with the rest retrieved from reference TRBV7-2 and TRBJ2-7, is GAGVSQSPSNKVTEKGKDVELRCDPISGHTALYWYRQSLGQGLEFLIYFQGNSAPDKSGLPSDRFSAERTGGSVSTLTIQRTQQEDSAVYLCASSLYDRISYEQYFGPGTRLTVT.

The CDR3 DNA follows: TGCGCCAGCAGCTTGGGCACAGGGGAGGTATACGAGCAGTACTTC. It specifies CASSLGTGEVYEQYF. V gene TRBV5-1 combines with J gene TRBJ2-7; the D gene is possibly TRBD1 (7 bases). The CDR3 totals 15 residues. The V gene lost 0 bases and the J gene lost 4 bases, with 14 bases spanning the gap. The germline gives CDR1 SGHRS, CDR2 YFSETQ.

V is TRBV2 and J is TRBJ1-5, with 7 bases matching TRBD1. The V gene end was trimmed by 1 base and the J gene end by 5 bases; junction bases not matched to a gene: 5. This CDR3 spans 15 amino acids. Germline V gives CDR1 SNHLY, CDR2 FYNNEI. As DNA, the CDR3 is TGTGCCAGCAGTGAAGAGACAGGGCCTTATCAGCCCCAGCATTTT. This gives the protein CASSEETGPYQPQHF.

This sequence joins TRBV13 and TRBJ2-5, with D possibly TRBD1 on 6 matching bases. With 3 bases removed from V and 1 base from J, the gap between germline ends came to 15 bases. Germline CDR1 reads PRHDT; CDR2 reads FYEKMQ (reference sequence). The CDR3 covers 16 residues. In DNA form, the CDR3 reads TGTGCCAGCAGCTTTCATCCCCAGGGGCCCCAAGAGACCCAGTACTTC. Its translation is CASSFHPQGPQETQYF.

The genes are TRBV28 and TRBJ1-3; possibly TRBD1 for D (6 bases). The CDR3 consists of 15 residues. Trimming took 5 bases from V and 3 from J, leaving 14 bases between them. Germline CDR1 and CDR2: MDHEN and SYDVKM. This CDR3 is CASSRAGASGNTIYF. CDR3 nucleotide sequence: TGTGCCAGCAGTCGAGCAGGGGCAAGTGGAAACACCATATATTTT.

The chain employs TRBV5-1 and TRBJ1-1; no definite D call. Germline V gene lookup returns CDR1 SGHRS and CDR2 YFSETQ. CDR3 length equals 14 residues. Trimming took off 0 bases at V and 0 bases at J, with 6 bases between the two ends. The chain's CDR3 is CASSLDSVNTEAFF. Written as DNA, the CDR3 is TGCGCCAGCAGCTTGGATTCGGTGAACACTGAAGCTTTCTTT.

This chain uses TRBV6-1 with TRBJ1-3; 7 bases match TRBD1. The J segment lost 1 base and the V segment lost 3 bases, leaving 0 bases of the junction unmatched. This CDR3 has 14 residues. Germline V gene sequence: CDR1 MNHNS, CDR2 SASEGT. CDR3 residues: CASSETGSGNTIYF. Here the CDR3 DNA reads TGTGCCAGCAGTGAGACAGGGTCTGGAAACACCATATATTTT.

The CDR3 reads CASSQETGLGQPQHF. The CDR3 DNA follows: TGCGCCAGCAGCCAGGAAACAGGGTTGGGGCAGCCCCAGCATTTT. The chain is built from TRBV4-1 and TRBJ1-5, with D tentatively TRBD1 (6 bases). This CDR3 is 15 amino acids long. Germline CDR1 is MGHRA and CDR2 is YSYEKL. The V gene lost 3 bases and the J gene lost 7 bases, with 16 bases spanning the gap.

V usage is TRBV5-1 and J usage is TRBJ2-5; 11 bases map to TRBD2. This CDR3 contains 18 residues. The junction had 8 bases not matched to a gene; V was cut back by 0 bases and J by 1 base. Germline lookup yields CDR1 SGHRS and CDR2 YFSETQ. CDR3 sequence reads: CASSLGSSGGRFQETQYF. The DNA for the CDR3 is TGCGCCAGCAGCTTGGGGTCTAGCGGGGGGCGGTTCCAAGAGACCCAGTACTTC.

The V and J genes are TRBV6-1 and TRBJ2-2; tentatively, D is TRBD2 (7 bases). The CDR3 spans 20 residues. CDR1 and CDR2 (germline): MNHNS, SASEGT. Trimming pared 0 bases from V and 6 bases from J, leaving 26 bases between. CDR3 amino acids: CASSEAGRGRLAPKAGELFF. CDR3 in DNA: TGTGCCAGCAGTGAAGCCGGGCGGGGGCGGCTAGCGCCAAAAGCCGGGGAGCTGTTTTTT.

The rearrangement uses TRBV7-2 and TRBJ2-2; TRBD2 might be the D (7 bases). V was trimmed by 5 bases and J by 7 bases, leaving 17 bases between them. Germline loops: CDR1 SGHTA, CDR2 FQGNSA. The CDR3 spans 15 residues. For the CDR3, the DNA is TGTGCCAGCAGCCTCGAGGGGGGGCGCAACGGGGAGCTGTTTTTT. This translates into CASSLEGGRNGELFF.

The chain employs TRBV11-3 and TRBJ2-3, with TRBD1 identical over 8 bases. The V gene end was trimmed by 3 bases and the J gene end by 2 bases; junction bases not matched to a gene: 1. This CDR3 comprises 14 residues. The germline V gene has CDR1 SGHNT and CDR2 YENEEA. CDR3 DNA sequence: TGTGCCAGCAGCTTCCAGGGGGCCACAGATACGCAGTATTTT. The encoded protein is CASSFQGATDTQYF.

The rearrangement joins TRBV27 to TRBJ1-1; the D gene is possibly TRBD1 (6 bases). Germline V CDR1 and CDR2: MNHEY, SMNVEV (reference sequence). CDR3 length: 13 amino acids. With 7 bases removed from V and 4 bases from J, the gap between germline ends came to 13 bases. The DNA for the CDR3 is TGTGCCAGCACCCCCAGGGGCTCCACTGAAGCTTTCTTT. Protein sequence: CASTPRGSTEAFF.

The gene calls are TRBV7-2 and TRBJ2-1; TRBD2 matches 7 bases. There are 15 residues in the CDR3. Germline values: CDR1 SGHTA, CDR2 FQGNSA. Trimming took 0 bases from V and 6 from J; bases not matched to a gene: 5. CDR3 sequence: CASSLATGGGNEQFF. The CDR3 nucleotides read TGTGCCAGCAGCTTAGCGACGGGGGGAGGCAATGAGCAGTTCTTC.

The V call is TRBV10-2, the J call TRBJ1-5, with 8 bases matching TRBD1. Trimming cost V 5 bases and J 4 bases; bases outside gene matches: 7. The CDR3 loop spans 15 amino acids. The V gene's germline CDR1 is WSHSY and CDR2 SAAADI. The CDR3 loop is CASSPRTGNNQPQHF. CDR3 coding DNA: TGCGCCAGCAGTCCCCGGACAGGGAATAATCAGCCCCAGCATTTT.

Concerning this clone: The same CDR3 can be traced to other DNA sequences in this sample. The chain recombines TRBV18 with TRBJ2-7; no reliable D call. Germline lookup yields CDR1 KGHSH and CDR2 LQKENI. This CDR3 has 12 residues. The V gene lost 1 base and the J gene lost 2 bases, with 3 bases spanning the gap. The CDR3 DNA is TGTGCCAGCTCACCACTTACCTACGAGCAGTACTTC. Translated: CASSPLTYEQYF. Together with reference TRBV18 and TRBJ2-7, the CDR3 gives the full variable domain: NAGVMQNPRHLVRRRGQEARLRCSPMKGHSHVYWYRQLPEEGLKFMVYLQKENIIDESGMPKERFSAEFPKEGPSILRIQQVVRGDSAAYFCASSPLTYEQYFGPGTRLTVT.

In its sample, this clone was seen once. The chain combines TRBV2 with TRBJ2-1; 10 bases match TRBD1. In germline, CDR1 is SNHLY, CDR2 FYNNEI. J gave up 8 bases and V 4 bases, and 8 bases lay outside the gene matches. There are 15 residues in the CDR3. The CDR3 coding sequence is TGTGCCAGCAGTGTGGAGACAGGGGGCTTGGATGAGCAGTTCTTC. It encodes CASSVETGGLDEQFF.

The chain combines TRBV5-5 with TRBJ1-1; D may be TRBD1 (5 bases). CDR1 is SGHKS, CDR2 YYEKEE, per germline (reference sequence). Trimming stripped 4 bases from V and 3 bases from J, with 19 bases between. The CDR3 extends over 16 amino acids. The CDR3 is CASSPVAGKGYTEAFF. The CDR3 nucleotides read TGTGCCAGCAGCCCAGTTGCAGGGAAGGGGTACACTGAAGCTTTCTTT.

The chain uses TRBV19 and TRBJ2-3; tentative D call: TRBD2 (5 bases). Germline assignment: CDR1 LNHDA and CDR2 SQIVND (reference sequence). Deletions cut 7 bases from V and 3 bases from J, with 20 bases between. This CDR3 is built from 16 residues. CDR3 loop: CASTPGGGRSTDTQYF. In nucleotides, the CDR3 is TGTGCCAGTACCCCAGGAGGTGGCAGAAGTACAGATACGCAGTATTTT.

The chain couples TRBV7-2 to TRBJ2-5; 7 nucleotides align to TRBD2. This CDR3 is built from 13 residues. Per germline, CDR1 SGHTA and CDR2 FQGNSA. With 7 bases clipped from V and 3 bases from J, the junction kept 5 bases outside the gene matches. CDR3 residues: CASTGDYEETQYF. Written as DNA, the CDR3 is TGTGCCAGCACCGGGGACTATGAAGAGACCCAGTACTTC.

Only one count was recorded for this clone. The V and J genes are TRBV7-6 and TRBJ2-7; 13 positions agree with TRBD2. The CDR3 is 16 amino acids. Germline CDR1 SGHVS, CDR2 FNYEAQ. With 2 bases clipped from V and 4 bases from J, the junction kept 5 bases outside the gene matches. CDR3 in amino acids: CASSLTRLAGGYEQYF. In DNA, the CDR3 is TGTGCCAGCAGCTTAACTCGACTAGCGGGGGGATACGAGCAGTACTTC.

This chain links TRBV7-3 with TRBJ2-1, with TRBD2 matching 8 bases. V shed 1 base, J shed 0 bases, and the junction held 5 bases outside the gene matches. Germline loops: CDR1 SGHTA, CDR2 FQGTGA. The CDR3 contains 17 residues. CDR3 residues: CASSLRLAGFSYNEQFF. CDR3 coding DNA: TGTGCCAGCAGCTTAAGGCTAGCGGGCTTCTCCTACAATGAGCAGTTCTTC.

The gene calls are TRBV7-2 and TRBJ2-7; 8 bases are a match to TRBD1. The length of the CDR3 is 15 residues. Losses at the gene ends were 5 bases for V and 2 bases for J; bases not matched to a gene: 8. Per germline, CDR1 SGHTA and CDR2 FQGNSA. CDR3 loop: CASSPWGTGPYEQYF. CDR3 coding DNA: TGTGCCAGCAGCCCCTGGGGGACAGGCCCCTACGAGCAGTACTTC. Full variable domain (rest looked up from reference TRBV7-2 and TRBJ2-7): GAGVSQSPSNKVTEKGKDVELRCDPISGHTALYWYRQSLGQGLEFLIYFQGNSAPDKSGLPSDRFSAERTGGSVSTLTIQRTQQEDSAVYLCASSPWGTGPYEQYFGPGTRLTVT.

The CDR3 DNA sequence: TGTGCCAGCAGCTTAGGCACAATGATTTACAATGAGCAGTTCTTC. Residues: CASSLGTMIYNEQFF. The gene calls are TRBV13 and TRBJ2-1, with D unclear. Germline V gene sequence: CDR1 PRHDT, CDR2 FYEKMQ (reference sequence). There are 15 residues in the CDR3. V was clipped by 0 bases and J by 4 bases, with 10 bases between them.